These 2 T cell receptor beta chains were all obtained from the same sample, sequenced in a study of PD-1 blockade in mismatch repair-deficient tumors. Sequenced by immunoSEQ multiplex PCR; TCRdb stores in-frame clones only, minus some. The sample yields 55,000 to 85,000 clones, 70% to 80% seen once. The input for sequencing was peripheral blood, taken 2 weeks after starting pembrolizumab. These receptor sequences come from an adult with mismatch repair-deficient cancer.

The V gene is TRBV11-2, the J gene TRBJ2-7; D is uncertain. The germline gives CDR1 SGHAT, CDR2 FQNNGV. CDR3 length equals 15 residues. Between the trimmed V and J ends, which lost 5 bases and 2 bases, there was a span of 16 bases. The chain's CDR3 is CASSLAPTAPYEQYF. CDR3 DNA sequence: TGTGCCAGCAGCCTCGCCCCAACGGCTCCCTACGAGCAGTACTTC.

The chain carries TRBV5-4 and TRBJ2-1; D gene uncertain. The CDR3 is 13 residues long. Trimming took off 3 bases at V and 8 bases at J, with 12 bases between the two ends. In germline, CDR1 is SGHNT, CDR2 YYREEE (reference sequence). The CDR3 region is CASSYEPVDEQFF. Here the CDR3 DNA reads TGTGCCAGCAGCTATGAGCCGGTAGATGAGCAGTTCTTC.